The 20 T cell receptor beta chains presented below share a single source sample, sequenced in a study of blood T cells in healthy people across ages. Through a sample-barcoded 5' primer and a J-beta primer mix, a second PCR was run for roughly 7 to 12 cycles. TCRdb fed the 5' RACE reads into MiXCR, producing one record per CDR3 protein. The table has some 760,000 distinct CDR3 sequences, around a quarter seen once; the top ten hold 9% to 9.5%. The same data also contributed to another study, on T cells of mothers and their children.

Sequencing was performed on blood. These receptors all stem from a boy aged 5-17 years in good health.

This clonotype was counted only a few times. This chain uses TRBV6-6 with TRBJ2-1; D gene ambiguous. Germline CDR1 and CDR2: MNHNY and SVGAGI (reference sequence). The V end was cut by 0 bases, the J end by 10 bases, with 7 bases between. The CDR3 sequence is 12 residues long. Here the CDR3 DNA reads TGTGCCAGCAGTTACTCGTTAACAGAGCAGTTCTTC. It yields the protein CASSYSLTEQFF.

J is TRBJ2-7 and V is TRBV20-1, with D possibly matching TRBD1 (6 bases). Trimming removed 1 base from V and 7 bases from J, with 17 bases in between. There are 14 residues in the CDR3. Germline V gene data show CDR1 as DFQATT and CDR2 as SNEGSKA (reference sequence). The CDR3 here is CSARGQVGWGEQYF. CDR3 sequence (DNA): TGCAGTGCTAGAGGACAGGTCGGGTGGGGAGAGCAGTACTTC.

V usage is TRBV7-9 and J usage is TRBJ2-1, with 12 bases aligning to TRBD2. The CDR3 has 14 residues. The germline CDR1 and CDR2 sequences are SEHNR and FQNEAQ (reference sequence). V dropped 4 bases and J dropped 10; count of bases not matched to a gene: 5. The CDR3 DNA reads TGTGCCAGCAGCTCGACTAGCGGGAGTCCCGAGCAGTTCTTC. It specifies CASSSTSGSPEQFF.

This clonotype has only a few counts. The V call is TRBV27, the J call TRBJ1-4; a weak D match, TRBD1 (6 bases). The CDR3 length is 14 residues. Deletions cut 4 bases from V and 5 bases from J, with 11 bases between. CDR1 MNHEY and CDR2 SMNVEV come from the germline V gene (reference sequence). In DNA, the CDR3 is TGTGCCAGCAGTTCAGGGGCGCTGAATGAAAAACTGTTTTTT. Residues: CASSSGALNEKLFF. Using reference TRBV27 and TRBJ1-4 for the parts outside the CDR3, the full variable domain is EAQVTQNPRYLITVTGKKLTVTCSQNMNHEYMSWYRQDPGLGLRQIYYSMNVEVTDKGDVPEGYKVSRKEKRNFPLILESPSPNQTSLYFCASSSGALNEKLFFGSGTQLSVL.

The genes are TRBV20-1 and TRBJ1-4; a weak D match, TRBD1 (5 bases). The germline V gene encodes CDR1 DFQATT and CDR2 SNEGSKA (reference sequence). This CDR3 is built from 15 residues. Between the trimmed V and J ends, which lost 3 bases and 5 bases, there was a span of 16 bases. The CDR3 sequence: CSARGSGGRNEKLFF. The DNA for the CDR3 is TGCAGTGCTAGGGGGTCTGGGGGTCGGAATGAAAAACTGTTTTTT.

A few counts support this clonotype. This chain uses TRBV27 with TRBJ2-7, with D tentatively TRBD2 (6 bases). CDR1 and CDR2 from the germline V gene are MNHEY and SMNVEV (reference sequence). The CDR3 consists of 14 residues. With 3 bases removed from V and 3 bases from J, the gap between germline ends came to 12 bases. The CDR3 is CASSFSSADYEQYF. CDR3 DNA sequence: TGTGCCAGCAGTTTTTCTAGCGCTGACTACGAGCAGTACTTC.

This clonotype has ten or more counts. The gene calls are TRBV4-1 and TRBJ2-5, with D perhaps assigned TRBD1 or TRBD2 (5 bases each). Trimming left V 1 base short and J 1 base short, with 10 bases between. Germline CDR1 reads MGHRA; CDR2 reads YSYEKL. The CDR3 runs 15 residues. This CDR3 reads CASSQVAGTQETQYF. The CDR3 DNA sequence: TGCGCCAGCAGCCAAGTTGCCGGGACCCAAGAGACCCAGTACTTC.

The rearrangement links TRBV28 to TRBJ2-3; the D gene is possibly TRBD2 (6 bases). Per germline, CDR1 MDHEN and CDR2 SYDVKM. V was cut by 4 bases and J by 2 bases, with 16 bases left in between. The CDR3 totals 16 residues. The CDR3: CASSSLGGKNTDTQYF. CDR3 nucleotides: TGTGCCAGCAGTTCTCTGGGCGGGAAGAACACAGATACGCAGTATTTT.

This clonotype was seen a few times. The chain links TRBV29-1 to TRBJ2-5, with 7 bases identical to TRBD2. The end of the DNA aligns better with TRBJ2-7, so the J call may be wrong. The CDR3 is made up of 15 amino acids. Germline-derived CDR1 and CDR2 are SQVTM and ANQGSEA. CDR3 sequence (DNA): TGCAGCGTTGAAGATGGGGCGGGAGAGGCGGTCGAGCAGTACTTC. It translates to CSVEDGAGEAVEQYF.

This clonotype was recorded a few times. This chain joins TRBV15 and TRBJ1-1; 7 bases fit TRBD1. This CDR3 contains 16 residues. Germline CDR1 reads LNHNV; CDR2 reads YYDKDF (reference sequence). V shed 5 bases, J shed 0 bases, and the junction held 9 bases outside the gene matches. The CDR3 DNA is TGTGCCACCAGCGATGACAGGGAGTTCCTGAACACTGAAGCTTTCTTT. Translating it yields CATSDDREFLNTEAFF.

In this sample, this clonotype turned up a few times. The chain couples TRBV20-1 to TRBJ1-4; 7 nucleotides align to TRBD1. The CDR3 is 13 residues long. Germline trimming cut 2 bases from V and 6 bases from J; bases unmatched to any gene: 3. From germline, CDR1 is DFQATT and CDR2 SNEGSKA (reference sequence). CDR3 loop: CSARNGQDEKLFF. In DNA form, the CDR3 reads TGCAGTGCTAGAAACGGACAGGATGAAAAACTGTTTTTT.

The chain joins TRBV5-6 to TRBJ2-4; 8 nucleotides align to TRBD1. Germline assignment: CDR1 SGHDT and CDR2 YYEEEE. V was clipped by 2 bases and J by 3 bases; unmatched bases: 10. The CDR3 runs 17 residues. The CDR3 is CASSFATGGEGKNIQYF. As DNA, the CDR3 is TGTGCCAGCAGCTTTGCTACAGGGGGTGAGGGCAAAAACATTCAGTACTTC.

This clonotype turned up a few times. The chain links TRBV4-1 to TRBJ2-7; no reliable D call. The CDR3 length is 13 residues. V was pared by 0 bases and J by 5 bases, with 8 bases between. Germline V CDR1 and CDR2: MGHRA, YSYEKL. The CDR3 loop is CASSQDMGNEQYF. For the CDR3, the DNA is TGCGCCAGCAGCCAAGATATGGGCAACGAGCAGTACTTC.

This clonotype was detected a few times. CDR3 DNA: TGCAGCGTTGTGTTGTCGAGCTCTGAGACCCAGTACTTC. This gives the protein CSVVLSSSETQYF. This chain links TRBV29-1 with TRBJ2-5; unclear D gene. Trimming removed 4 bases from V and 5 bases from J, with 14 bases in between. The CDR3 extends over 13 amino acids. CDR1 SQVTM and CDR2 ANQGSEA come from the germline V gene.

In this sample, this clonotype turned up a few times. V and J are TRBV6-5 and TRBJ1-2; perhaps TRBD1 as D (5 bases). Trimming took off 0 bases at V and 8 bases at J, with 10 bases between the two ends. Germline V gives CDR1 MNHEY, CDR2 SVGAGI. This CDR3 spans 13 amino acids. The CDR3 sequence: CASSYSWGDGYTF. The CDR3 region has the DNA TGTGCCAGCAGTTACTCGTGGGGGGACGGCTACACCTTC.

This clonotype was found a few times. The chain recombines TRBV28 with TRBJ2-4, with D possibly TRBD2 on 6 matching bases. Germline CDR1 MDHEN, CDR2 SYDVKM. CDR3 length: 15 amino acids. Trimming pared 7 bases from V and 1 base from J, leaving 14 bases between. In DNA, the CDR3 is TGTGCCAGCAATTCGGGGGACCTCGCCAAAAACATTCAGTACTTC. Its protein product is CASNSGDLAKNIQYF.

A few counts support this clonotype. The V call is TRBV29-1, the J call TRBJ1-1; 9 bases are shared with TRBD1. The CDR3 has 14 amino acids. Germline CDR1 reads SQVTM; CDR2 reads ANQGSEA. After removal of 6 bases from V and 3 bases from J, the junction contained 8 bases not matched to a gene. DNA of the CDR3: TGCAGCGTGGACACCGGGACAGGGTACACTGAAGCTTTCTTT. Its translation is CSVDTGTGYTEAFF.

A few counts support this clonotype. The V gene is TRBV7-9, the J gene TRBJ2-7; D is unresolved. Trimming removed 1 base from V and 0 bases from J, with 10 bases in between. CDR1 and CDR2 from the germline V gene are SEHNR and FQNEAQ (reference sequence). The CDR3 is 15 amino acids. The CDR3 sequence: CASSLDYTASYEQYF. CDR3 DNA sequence: TGTGCCAGCAGCTTAGATTACACGGCCTCCTACGAGCAGTACTTC. Complete variable domain (other parts from reference TRBV7-9 and TRBJ2-7): DTGVSQNPRHKITKRGQNVTFRCDPISEHNRLYWYRQTLGQGPEFLTYFQNEAQLEKSRLLSDRFSAERPKGSFSTLEIQRTEQGDSAMYLCASSLDYTASYEQYFGPGTRLTVT.

This clonotype was recorded a few times. The chain combines TRBV7-9 with TRBJ2-5, with 14 bases lining up with TRBD2. Germline V gene data show CDR1 as SEHNR and CDR2 as FQNEAQ (reference sequence). The CDR3 loop spans 17 amino acids. J lost 5 bases, V lost 5 bases, and 10 bases had no gene match. CDR3 in amino acids: CASSPLTSGGAWETQYF. Here the CDR3 DNA reads TGTGCCAGCAGCCCCTTGACTAGCGGGGGGGCCTGGGAGACCCAGTACTTC.

This clonotype was observed a few times. V usage is TRBV7-2 and J usage is TRBJ2-1; D is unclear. Germline V lookup: CDR1 SGHTA, CDR2 FQGNSA. V was clipped by 2 bases and J by 7 bases, with 18 bases between them. This CDR3 is built from 16 residues. The CDR3: CASSLRWTKGFNEQFF. The CDR3 DNA is TGTGCCAGCAGCTTAAGGTGGACGAAGGGTTTTAATGAGCAGTTCTTC.